At least ten counts were recorded for the clone carrying this TCR beta chain. Its antigen is currently unknown. The read gets to within 3 residues of the CDR3 end, and the germline J gene fills in the rest. TCRdb keeps only in-frame clones here, not all; method: immunoSEQ multiplex PCR. This sample comprises 50,000 to 60,000 clones, none seen once only. CDR3 length equals 16 residues. V dropped 0 bases and J dropped 7 bases, with 16 bases sitting between them. Germline assignment: CDR1 DFQATT and CDR2 SNEGSKA (reference sequence). The data were taken from a study of T cell clonality in common variable immunodeficiency. Study-level findings and limits: What drives increased CVID clonality needs T cell subpopulation sequencing. Compared with controls, CVID subjects had fewer shared TCRbeta clones. In common variable immunodeficiency, TCR beta chains reportedly carried fewer deletions and N-nucleotide insertions.

Sequencing was performed on peripheral blood mononuclear cells. The chain links TRBV20-1 to TRBJ1-6; possibly TRBD1 for D (6 bases). This receptor was taken from a person aged 18 to 75 in good health. CDR3 sequence: CSAREGAGRRNSPLHF. The sequenced part of the CDR3 DNA is TGCAGTGCTAGAGAGGGGGCAGGAAGAAGAAATTCACCC.